Listed below are T cell receptor beta chains from one sample, sequenced in a study of vaccination and CD4 T cells after COVID-19. TCRdb reprocessed the PCR reads via MiXCR and lists one record per CDR3 protein. The data contain about 28,000 distinct CDR3 sequences, 62% of them singletons. These receptors lack a known antigen. The sample in question was CD4+ T cells from blood, cultured in vitro, obtained after SARS-CoV-2 vaccination. Receptors originate from a human donor who received a COVID-19 vaccine. Both conserved end residues are part of each CDR3. D genes are given only for firm matches. Clone size is given for some rows only: seen once, a few or many times, or a class if the clone is expanded.

D	J	V	size	DNA	CDR3
TRBD1	TRBJ2-3	TRBV6-1	-	TGTGCCAGCACCCCACAACAGGGGGCGGATACGCAGTATTTT	CASTPQQGADTQYF
-	TRBJ2-2	TRBV7-2	-	TGTGCCAGCAGCGGGAGTAGCACCGGGGAGCTGTTTTTT	CASSGSSTGELFF
-	TRBJ2-1	TRBV7-9	once	TGTGCCAGCACCCTAAGGGGGGGAGGAGTGGGGGAGCAGTTCTTC	CASTLRGGGVGEQFF
-	TRBJ1-2	TRBV27	-	TGTGCCAGCAGGGACCCTTTCGGGGGTTATGGCTACACCTTC	CASRDPFGGYGYTF
-	TRBJ1-5	TRBV6-1	-	TGTGCCAGCAGTGAGTCAGGGCGAACGTATAGCAATCAGCCCCAGCATTTT	CASSESGRTYSNQPQHF
-	TRBJ1-2	TRBV7-2	few	TGTGCCAGCAGCTTAGTAATTGCGAACTATGGCTACACCTTC	CASSLVIANYGYTF
-	TRBJ2-3	TRBV11-2	few	TGTGCCAGCAGCTTTTTACGCACAGATACGCAGTATTTT	CASSFLRTDTQYF
TRBD1	TRBJ2-7	TRBV10-3	-	TGTGCCATCAGTGATCCGGGACAGGGGACGGGGGCCTACGAGCAGTACTTC	CAISDPGQGTGAYEQYF
TRBD1	TRBJ1-3	TRBV19	-	TGTGCCAGTAGTCCCTCGGGACAGGGGAGAAACACCATATATTTT	CASSPSGQGRNTIYF
TRBD1	TRBJ1-6	TRBV20-1	-	TGCAGTGCCCCAGACAGGGGGAGAGATTCACCCCTCCACTTT	CSAPDRGRDSPLHF
TRBD1	TRBJ1-1	TRBV10-1	-	TGCGCCAGCAGTGAATTGGGGACAGGAAGAGCTTTCTTT	CASSELGTGRAFF
TRBD1	TRBJ1-1	TRBV20-1	few	TGCAGTGCTAGCGGGACAGGGGGCGGGATGAACACTGAAGCTTTCTTT	CSASGTGGGMNTEAFF
-	TRBJ2-1	TRBV20-1	-	TGCAGTGCCCTAGCATCCAATGAGCAGTTCTTC	CSALASNEQFF
-	TRBJ1-2	TRBV19	-	TGTGCCAGTAGGTTACTTTCGATTTTCGGCTACACCTTC	CASRLLSIFGYTF
-	TRBJ1-2	TRBV6-5	-	TGTGCCAGCAGTTACGGGGGCCTGAGAGGCTACACCTTC	CASSYGGLRGYTF
TRBD2	TRBJ2-5	TRBV5-1	-	TGCGCCAGCAGCTTTCTTACGGCTAGCGGGGCGGTAGGAGAGACCCAGTACTTC	CASSFLTASGAVGETQYF
-	TRBJ1-2	TRBV6-1	few	TGTGCCAGCAGTAGGGGGGGCGTAGGCTATGGCTACACCTTC	CASSRGGVGYGYTF
-	TRBJ1-1	TRBV5-6	-	TGTGCCAGCAGCTTGCGGTATACTAGGAACACTGAAGCTTTCTTT	CASSLRYTRNTEAFF
-	TRBJ1-2	TRBV4-2	-	TGTGCCCGCAGCCAAGCCGAGGACCACTATGGCTACACCTTC	CARSQAEDHYGYTF
-	TRBJ2-3	TRBV20-1	-	TGCAGTGCTAGAGATCTTGGACTAACTTACACAGATACGCAGTATTTT	CSARDLGLTYTDTQYF
-	TRBJ2-3	TRBV7-9	-	TGTGCCAGCAGCCGTTCCGCAGATACGCAGTATTTT	CASSRSADTQYF
-	TRBJ1-2	TRBV21-1	-	TGTGCCAGCAGCACCTACCGGGACAGGGGCATATATGGCTACACCTTC	CASSTYRDRGIYGYTF
-	TRBJ1-2	TRBV6-1	-	TGTGCCAGCAGTGTTTGGGAGTCCGGCTACACCTTC	CASSVWESGYTF
TRBD2	TRBJ2-3	TRBV20-1	-	TGCAGTGCTAGGCTAGCGGGGGGGATGGATACGCAGTATTTT	CSARLAGGMDTQYF
-	TRBJ1-2	TRBV4-1	-	TGCGCCAGCAGCCAACCGACAGCCACCAACTATGGCTACACCTTC	CASSQPTATNYGYTF
-	TRBJ2-1	TRBV27	once	TGTGCCAGCAGCACCCCCCGGGCACGACAGAGGTACAATGAGCAGTTCTTC	CASSTPRARQRYNEQFF
-	TRBJ2-2	TRBV20-1	few	TGCAGTGCCAGCGACTCCAGGGCCACCGGGGAGCTGTTTTTT	CSASDSRATGELFF